This is a list of T cell receptor beta chains from one sample in a study of T cell repertoires in cytomegalovirus infection. From the reads, TCRdb called clonotypes with MiXCR, one entry per CDR3 protein. This table has around 800,000 distinct CDR3 sequences, 30% to 35% appearing once. These TCRs' antigens remain unknown. The sequenced sample was cultured CD8+ T cells from PBMCs, obtained from culture after CMV antigen stimulation. Receptors were obtained from a human donor in good health (CMV status not recorded). Some clones in this sample may be carry-over from other donors' samples. The CDR3 runs from the conserved cysteine through the conserved F or W. A D gene is named only where the DNA matches it firmly. For some rows the clone size is stated as once, few or many, or as a class when expanded; others skip it.

D	J	size	V	CDR3	DNA
NA	TRBJ2-1	NA	TRBV2	CASSASNNEQFF	TGTGCCAGCAGTGCCAGCAACAATGAGCAGTTCTTC
TRBD1	TRBJ2-1	once	TRBV29-1	CSIEGAATLNEQFF	TGCAGCATCGAGGGGGCCGCCACTTTGAATGAGCAGTTCTTC
NA	TRBJ2-1	NA	TRBV28	CASRGNGLARQFF	TGTGCCAGCAGAGGAAATGGACTGGCAAGGCAGTTCTTC
NA	TRBJ1-1	few	TRBV7-9	CASSFETGANTEAFF	TGTGCCAGCAGCTTTGAAACTGGGGCGAACACTGAAGCTTTCTTT
TRBD2	TRBJ2-1	few	TRBV5-6	CASSLNGGGSFYNEQFF	TGTGCCAGCAGCTTGAATGGGGGGGGAAGCTTCTACAATGAGCAGTTCTTC
NA	TRBJ2-6	few	TRBV12-3/TRBV12-4	CASVRQGSSGANVLTF	TGTGCCAGCGTGAGGCAGGGTAGCTCTGGGGCCAACGTCCTGACTTTC
NA	TRBJ2-1	NA	TRBV20-1	CSARDIFSYNEQFF	TGCAGTGCTAGGGACATCTTCTCCTACAATGAGCAGTTCTTC
TRBD2	TRBJ2-3	NA	TRBV5-6	CASSLLMVRTSGDTDTQYF	TGTGCCAGCAGCTTGCTTATGGTGCGGACTAGCGGGGACACAGATACGCAGTATTTT
NA	TRBJ1-5	NA	TRBV7-9	CASSPAGNNQPQHF	TGTGCCAGCAGTCCCGCGGGTAACAATCAGCCCCAGCATTTT
NA	TRBJ1-2	many	TRBV4-1	CASSPEDDGNYGYTF	TGCGCCAGCAGCCCTGAGGATGACGGTAACTATGGCTACACCTTC
NA	TRBJ1-1	NA	TRBV29-1	CSKKEGGNTEAFF	TGCAGCAAAAAAGAGGGGGGGAACACTGAAGCTTTCTTT
TRBD2	TRBJ2-1	few	TRBV20-1	CSAGGSGPYNEQFF	TGCAGTGCGGGGGGGTCAGGGCCCTACAATGAGCAGTTCTTC
NA	TRBJ1-4	few	TRBV5-6	CASSLDRKSLFF	TGTGCCAGCAGCTTGGACCGGAAAAGTCTGTTTTTT
TRBD2	TRBJ2-3	few	TRBV10-2	CASRISGGLTDTQYF	TGCGCCAGCAGGATTAGCGGGGGGCTCACAGATACGCAGTATTTT
TRBD2	TRBJ2-1	few	TRBV5-1	CASSILAGGGYNEQFF	TGCGCCAGCAGCATCCTAGCGGGGGGGGGTTACAATGAGCAGTTCTTC
TRBD1	TRBJ2-5	NA	TRBV6-1	CASSGGTALTRSQYF	TGTGCCAGCAGTGGGGGGACAGCCCTCACCAGGTCCCAGTACTTC
TRBD2	TRBJ2-1	NA	TRBV11-3	CASSASGGTYNEQFF	TGTGCCAGCAGTGCCAGCGGGGGGACTTACAATGAGCAGTTCTTC
NA	TRBJ2-5	NA	TRBV12-3/TRBV12-4	CASSSDPHRDQGETQYF	TGTGCCAGCAGTTCGGACCCCCACAGGGATCAGGGAGAGACCCAGTACTTC
NA	TRBJ1-2	NA	TRBV6-5	CASSYWPTAGKRSGYTF	TGTGCCAGCAGTTACTGGCCGACGGCAGGGAAGAGGAGTGGCTACACCTTC
TRBD2	TRBJ2-6	few	TRBV7-9	CASSFPGLAGFSGANVLTF	TGTGCCAGCAGTTTTCCCGGGCTAGCGGGGTTCTCTGGGGCCAACGTCCTGACTTTC
NA	TRBJ1-4	few	TRBV5-3	CASTPFSVAGEKLFF	TGTGCCAGCACCCCCTTTTCAGTGGCTGGTGAAAAACTGTTTTTT
NA	TRBJ2-1	few	TRBV6-2/TRBV6-3	CASSSPRQSYNEQFF	TGTGCCAGCAGTTCACCAAGACAGTCCTACAATGAGCAGTTCTTC
TRBD2	TRBJ2-1	NA	TRBV9	CASSLSGGAVGNEQFF	TGTGCCAGCAGCTTAAGCGGGGGGGCGGTAGGGAATGAGCAGTTCTTC
NA	TRBJ1-2	NA	TRBV7-6	CASSLLLF	TGTGCCAGCAGCTTACTCCTCTTC
NA	TRBJ2-2	once	TRBV28	CASSSPHGGFSGELFF	TGTGCCAGCAGTTCCCCTCACGGGGGTTTCTCCGGGGAGCTGTTTTTT
NA	TRBJ2-5	NA	TRBV9	CASSVLWGSQETQYF	TGTGCCAGCAGCGTACTATGGGGGTCTCAAGAGACCCAGTACTTC
NA	TRBJ1-1	few	TRBV6-5	CASSYLKGQSKNTEAFF	TGTGCCAGCAGTTACCTGAAGGGCCAGTCAAAGAACACTGAAGCTTTCTTT
TRBD1	TRBJ1-4	few	TRBV29-1	CSAAGQGARGEKLFF	TGCAGCGCCGCCGGACAGGGGGCGCGGGGTGAAAAACTGTTTTTT
NA	TRBJ2-2	NA	TRBV7-8	CASSYEIKWTRGQFANTGELFF	TGTGCCAGCAGCTACGAAATAAAATGGACGCGGGGGCAGTTCGCGAACACCGGGGAGCTGTTTTTT
NA	TRBJ1-1	NA	TRBV19	CASREVGGNTEAFF	TGTGCCAGTAGAGAGGTCGGGGGGAACACTGAAGCTTTCTTT
NA	TRBJ1-5	once	TRBV6-6	CATSARGADQPQHF	TGTGCCACCTCAGCGAGGGGCGCGGATCAGCCCCAGCATTTT
NA	TRBJ1-6	NA	TRBV27	CASSWGQGLDSPLHF	TGTGCCAGCAGTTGGGGGCAGGGGTTGGATTCACCCCTCCACTTT
TRBD2	TRBJ2-3	many	TRBV7-6	CASSLTTSGGDTQYF	TGTGCCAGCAGCTTAACGACTAGCGGGGGAGATACGCAGTATTTT
TRBD1	TRBJ1-1	few	TRBV19	CASSKQGMVGAFF	TGTGCCAGTAGCAAACAGGGGATGGTAGGAGCTTTCTTT
NA	TRBJ2-1	NA	TRBV9	CASSSAGEIYNEQFF	TGTGCCAGCAGCTCGGCTGGGGAGATCTACAATGAGCAGTTCTTC
NA	TRBJ2-7	NA	TRBV28	CASKPPGQSYEQYF	TGTGCCAGCAAACCACCGGGGCAGAGCTACGAGCAGTACTTC
TRBD1	TRBJ1-2	few	TRBV5-1	CASSSDLTGTGSDYGYTF	TGCGCCAGCAGCTCCGACCTGACAGGGACGGGGTCGGACTATGGCTACACCTTC
TRBD2	TRBJ2-2	NA	TRBV28	CASSSTGTSGEGNTGELFF	TGTGCCAGCAGTTCCACCGGGACTAGCGGGGAGGGGAACACCGGGGAGCTGTTTTTT
NA	TRBJ1-2	NA	TRBV5-1	CASSWVETGYGYTF	TGCGCCAGCAGCTGGGTCGAGACGGGCTATGGCTACACCTTC
TRBD2	TRBJ2-3	once	TRBV9	CASQREGDTQYF	TGTGCCAGCCAGAGGGAGGGAGATACGCAGTATTTT
TRBD2	TRBJ2-1	NA	TRBV7-2	CASSQTGTSGVEQFF	TGTGCCAGCAGCCAAACCGGGACTAGCGGGGTCGAGCAGTTCTTC
TRBD2	TRBJ2-3	NA	TRBV4-3	CASSQDGAGGTDTQYF	TGCGCCAGCAGCCAAGACGGAGCGGGGGGCACAGATACGCAGTATTTT
NA	TRBJ2-1	NA	TRBV11-2	CASSLVGSGAYNEQFF	TGTGCCAGCAGCTTAGTCGGTTCAGGCGCTTACAATGAGCAGTTCTTC
NA	TRBJ2-1	NA	TRBV20-1	CSARVTTSWGHNEQFF	TGCAGTGCTAGAGTGACCACTAGCTGGGGGCACAATGAGCAGTTCTTC
NA	TRBJ2-2	once	TRBV5-4	CASSGAGGELFF	TGTGCCAGTTCGGGGGCAGGGGGGGAGCTGTTTTTT
NA	TRBJ1-1	many	TRBV5-6	CASSLDRKNSEAFF	TGTGCCAGCAGCTTGGACAGGAAGAACTCTGAAGCTTTCTTT
TRBD1	TRBJ2-1	NA	TRBV15	CATSRDIPTGVNYNEQFF	TGTGCCACCAGCAGAGATATTCCGACAGGGGTTAACTACAATGAGCAGTTCTTC
TRBD2	TRBJ2-3	many	TRBV7-8	CASSLVGLAGVFDTDTQYF	TGTGCCAGCAGCTTAGTGGGACTAGCGGGGGTCTTCGACACAGATACGCAGTATTTT
TRBD1	TRBJ1-6	NA	TRBV7-6	CASSSTGTAYNSPLHF	TGTGCCAGCAGCTCGACCGGGACAGCCTATAATTCACCCCTCCACTTT
TRBD1	TRBJ1-6	NA	TRBV7-9	CASLEGQPERALHF	TGTGCCAGCCTCGAGGGACAGCCCGAGAGGGCCCTCCACTTT
TRBD1	TRBJ1-1	NA	TRBV19	CASSLFPGTGNTEAFF	TGTGCCAGTAGTCTCTTTCCCGGGACAGGGAACACTGAAGCTTTCTTT